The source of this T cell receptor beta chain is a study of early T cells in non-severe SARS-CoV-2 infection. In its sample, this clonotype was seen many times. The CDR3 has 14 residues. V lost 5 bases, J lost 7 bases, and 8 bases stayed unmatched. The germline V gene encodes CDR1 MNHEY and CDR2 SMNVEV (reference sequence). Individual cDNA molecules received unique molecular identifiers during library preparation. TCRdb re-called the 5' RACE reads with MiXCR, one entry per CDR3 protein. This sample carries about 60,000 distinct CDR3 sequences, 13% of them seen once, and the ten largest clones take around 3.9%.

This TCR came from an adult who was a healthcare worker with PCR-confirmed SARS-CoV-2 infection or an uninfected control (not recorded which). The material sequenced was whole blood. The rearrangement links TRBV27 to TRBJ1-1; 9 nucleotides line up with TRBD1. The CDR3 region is CASSLKPGQGEAFF. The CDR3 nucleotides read TGTGCCAGCAGTCTCAAACCGGGACAGGGTGAAGCTTTCTTT.